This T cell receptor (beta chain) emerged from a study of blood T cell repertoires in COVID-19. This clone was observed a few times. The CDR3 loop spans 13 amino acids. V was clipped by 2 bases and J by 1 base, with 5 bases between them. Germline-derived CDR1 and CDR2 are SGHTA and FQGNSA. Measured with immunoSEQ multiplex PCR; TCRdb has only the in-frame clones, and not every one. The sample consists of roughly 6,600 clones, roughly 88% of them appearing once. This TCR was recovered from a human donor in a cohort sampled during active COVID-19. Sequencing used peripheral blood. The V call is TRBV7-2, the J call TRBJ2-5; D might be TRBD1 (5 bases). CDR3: CASSLQGQETQYF. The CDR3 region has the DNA TGTGCCAGCAGCTTACAGGGCCAAGAGACCCAGTACTTC.